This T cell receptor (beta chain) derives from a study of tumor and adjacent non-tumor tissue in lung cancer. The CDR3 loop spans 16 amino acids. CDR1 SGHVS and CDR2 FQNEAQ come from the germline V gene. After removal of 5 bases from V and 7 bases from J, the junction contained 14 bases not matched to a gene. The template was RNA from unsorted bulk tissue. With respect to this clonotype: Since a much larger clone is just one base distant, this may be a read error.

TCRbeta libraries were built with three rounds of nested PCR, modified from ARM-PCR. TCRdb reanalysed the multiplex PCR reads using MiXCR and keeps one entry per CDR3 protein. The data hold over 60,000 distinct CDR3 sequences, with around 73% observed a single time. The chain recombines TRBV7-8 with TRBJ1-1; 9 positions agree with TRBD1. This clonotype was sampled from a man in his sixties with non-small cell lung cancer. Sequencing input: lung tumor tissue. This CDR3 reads CASSPRTGTGRNEAFF. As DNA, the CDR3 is TGTGCCAGCAGCCCTCGGACCGGGACAGGGCGGAATGAAGCTTTCTTT.